The T cell receptor beta chain under discussion was sequenced for a study of T cell responses to AZD1222 COVID-19 vaccine. Study-wide context: Pooling was applied to second doses at about 4 or about 12 weeks.

The protocol was immunoSEQ multiplex PCR, while the TCRdb copy is restricted to in-frame clones and leaves out a portion. Of around 97,000 clones listed, 80% to 95% are singletons. The germline gives CDR1 MNHEY, CDR2 SMNVEV (reference sequence). The CDR3 length is 12 residues. Deletions cut 6 bases from V and 5 bases from J, with 8 bases between. The rearrangement uses TRBV27 and TRBJ2-1; D uncertain. This clonotype was obtained from an adult in good health. The sample in question was peripheral blood, obtained on day 0 of AZD1222 vaccination. CDR3 loop: CASSTFDNEQFF. The CDR3 DNA reads as TGTGCCAGCAGCACCTTTGACAATGAGCAGTTCTTC.